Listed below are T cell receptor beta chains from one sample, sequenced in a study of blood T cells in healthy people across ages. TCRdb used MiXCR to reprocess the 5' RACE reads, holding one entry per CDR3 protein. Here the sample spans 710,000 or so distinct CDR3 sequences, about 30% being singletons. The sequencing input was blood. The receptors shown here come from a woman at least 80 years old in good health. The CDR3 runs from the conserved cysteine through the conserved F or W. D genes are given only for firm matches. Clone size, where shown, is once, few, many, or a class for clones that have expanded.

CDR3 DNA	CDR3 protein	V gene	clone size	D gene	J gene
TGCGCCAGCAGGCAGGAAAAGGGCGTGGGGGAGACCCAGTACTTC	CASRQEKGVGETQYF	TRBV4-1	many	NA	TRBJ2-5
TGTGCCAGCAGTGAAGCGGGACAGGGTCGAGGACAGCCCCAGCATTTT	CASSEAGQGRGQPQHF	TRBV6-1	few	TRBD1	TRBJ1-5
TGCGCCAGCAGCTTGTCGACAAACTATGGCTACACCTTC	CASSLSTNYGYTF	TRBV5-1	many	NA	TRBJ1-2
TGTGCCAGTGCTGTCGGGGGGCGGAGCACCGGGGAGCTGTTTTTT	CASAVGGRSTGELFF	TRBV19	NA	NA	TRBJ2-2
TGCGCCAGCAGCTTGGTCGTCAGGGAATCTGGGGCCAACGTCCTGACTTTC	CASSLVVRESGANVLTF	TRBV5-1	many	NA	TRBJ2-6
TGCGCCAGCAGCCGGGGACTAGCGGGGGATCTCACAGATACGCAGTATTTT	CASSRGLAGDLTDTQYF	TRBV5-1	NA	TRBD2	TRBJ2-3
TGCGCCAGCAGCATGGACAGCCCGAACACCGGGGAGCTGTTTTTT	CASSMDSPNTGELFF	TRBV5-1	NA	NA	TRBJ2-2
TGCAGCGCCGTTAATGAAAAACTGTTTTTT	CSAVNEKLFF	TRBV29-1	NA	NA	TRBJ1-4
TGCAGTGCTAGAGGTCCGGGACTAGCGGCTAGCACAGATACGCAGTATTTT	CSARGPGLAASTDTQYF	TRBV20-1	many	TRBD2	TRBJ2-3
TGCGCCAGCAGCCCCCCCTCCTTTTCCGGGGCCAACGTCCTGACTTTC	CASSPPSFSGANVLTF	TRBV5-1	many	NA	TRBJ2-6
TGCAGTGCTAGAGTGCACAACGAGAAAGGCAATCAGCCCCAGCATTTT	CSARVHNEKGNQPQHF	TRBV20-1	NA	NA	TRBJ1-5
TGTGCCAGCAGCTCCTTTGTGGGGGACCAAGAGACCCAGTACTTC	CASSSFVGDQETQYF	TRBV7-8	many	NA	TRBJ2-5
TGTGCCATCAGTGGCACGACAGGGAGTGCTTCACCCCTCCACTTT	CAISGTTGSASPLHF	TRBV10-3	many	TRBD1	TRBJ1-6
TGCGCCAGCGGGGAGGGACTACTGAAACAAGAGACCCAGTACTTC	CASGEGLLKQETQYF	TRBV5-1	once	TRBD2	TRBJ2-5
TGTGCCAGCAGCTCGACTAGCGGGGGCCGCACAGATACGCAGTATTTT	CASSSTSGGRTDTQYF	TRBV7-2	many	TRBD2	TRBJ2-3
TGCAGTGCTAGAGGTGAGGGCTCTGGAAATAATGAGCAGTTCTTC	CSARGEGSGNNEQFF	TRBV20-1	many	NA	TRBJ2-1
TGTGCCAGCAGCAACGGGACAGGAGAGACCCAGTACTTC	CASSNGTGETQYF	TRBV21-1	NA	NA	TRBJ2-5
TGTGCCAGCAGTTCTAGCGGGGGGTTGAGCACAGATACGCAGTATTTT	CASSSSGGLSTDTQYF	TRBV12-3/TRBV12-4	few	TRBD2	TRBJ2-3
TGTGCCAGCAGCCTCGGACGCAACGAGGGGACTGAAGTTTTCTTT	CASSLGRNEGTEVFF	TRBV5-5	NA	NA	TRBJ1-1
TGCAGCAAGAAAAGGACAGTGCTTAGCACAGATACGCAGTATTTT	CSKKRTVLSTDTQYF	TRBV20-1	many	NA	TRBJ2-3
TGCGCCAGCAGCTACGGGGGGGTCCGGGATGTAGATACGCAGTATTTT	CASSYGGVRDVDTQYF	TRBV5-1	many	TRBD2	TRBJ2-3
TGTGCCGGACGACTAGCGGGGGGGCGCGAGCAGTACTTC	CAGRLAGGREQYF	TRBV30	few	TRBD2	TRBJ2-7
TGTGCCAGCACCCCTAACGGGGGCAGTAGCGGGAGGGCCCATCAGCAGTTCTTC	CASTPNGGSSGRAHQQFF	TRBV11-2	NA	TRBD2	TRBJ2-1
TGTGCCAGCAGTTCCCCCAGAGGGCGGCCAGCTAACTATGGCTACACCTTC	CASSSPRGRPANYGYTF	TRBV28	many	NA	TRBJ1-2
TGTGCCAGCAGCCGGGGACAGACGCATTCACCCCTCCACTTT	CASSRGQTHSPLHF	TRBV6-5	few	TRBD1	TRBJ1-6
TGTGCCAGCCCTATGAACACCGGGGAGCTGTTTTTT	CASPMNTGELFF	TRBV6-1	few	NA	TRBJ2-2
TGCAGCGTTGCCAGGAGCTCCTACAATGAGCAGTTCTTC	CSVARSSYNEQFF	TRBV29-1	NA	NA	TRBJ2-1
TGTGCCAGCAGTTACTCGTCGGACGGCAATTCACCCCTCCACTTT	CASSYSSDGNSPLHF	TRBV6-5	NA	NA	TRBJ1-6
TGCAGTGCGGAGGAGCCCTCGCGAGAGACCCAGTACTTC	CSAEEPSRETQYF	TRBV20-1	NA	NA	TRBJ2-5
TGCACCAGCAGCTTGGCTAGCGGGGGGCTCACCTCACTGTACTTC	CTSSLASGGLTSLYF	TRBV5-1	NA	TRBD2	TRBJ2-5
TGTGCCAGCAGCCCAATGACAGGTGGCGGGGGGCCCCAGCATTTT	CASSPMTGGGGPQHF	TRBV6-2/TRBV6-3	NA	NA	TRBJ1-5